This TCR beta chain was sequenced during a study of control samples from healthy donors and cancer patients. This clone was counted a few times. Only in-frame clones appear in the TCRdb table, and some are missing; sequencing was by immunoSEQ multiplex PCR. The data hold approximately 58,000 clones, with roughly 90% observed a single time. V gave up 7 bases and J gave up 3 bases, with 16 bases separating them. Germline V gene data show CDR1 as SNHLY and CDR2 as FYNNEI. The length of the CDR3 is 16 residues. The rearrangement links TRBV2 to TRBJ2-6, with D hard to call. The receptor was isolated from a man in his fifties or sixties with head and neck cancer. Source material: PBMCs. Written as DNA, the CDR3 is TGTGCCAGCAAGCCCCGACCTTATGGTGGGGCCAACGTCCTGACTTTC. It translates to CASKPRPYGGANVLTF. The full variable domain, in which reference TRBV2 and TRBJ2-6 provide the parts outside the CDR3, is EPEVTQTPSHQVTQMGQEVILRCVPISNHLYFYWYRQILGQKVEFLVSFYNNEISEKSEIFDDQFSVERPDGSNFTLKIRSTKLEDSAMYFCASKPRPYGGANVLTFGAGSRLTVL.